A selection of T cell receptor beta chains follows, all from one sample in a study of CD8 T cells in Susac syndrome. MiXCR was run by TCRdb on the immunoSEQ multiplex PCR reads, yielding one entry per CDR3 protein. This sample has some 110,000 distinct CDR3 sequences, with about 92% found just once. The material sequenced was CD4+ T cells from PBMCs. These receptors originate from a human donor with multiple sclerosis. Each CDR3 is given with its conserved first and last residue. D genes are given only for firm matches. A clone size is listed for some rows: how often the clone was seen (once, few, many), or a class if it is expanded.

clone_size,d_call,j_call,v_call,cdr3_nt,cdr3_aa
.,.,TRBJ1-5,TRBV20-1,TGCAGTGCTAGATTGGGGGCGAGCAATCAGCCCCAGCATTTT,CSARLGASNQPQHF
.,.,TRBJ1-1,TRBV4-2,TGTGCCAGCAGCCAACCACCAAAGACACGAACAATGAACACTGAAGCTTTCTTT,CASSQPPKTRTMNTEAFF
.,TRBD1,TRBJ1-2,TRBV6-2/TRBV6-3,TGTGCCAGCAGTTACTCCAGGACAGGGCAACTCTATGGCTACACCTTC,CASSYSRTGQLYGYTF
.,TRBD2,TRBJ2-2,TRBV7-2,TGTGCCAGCAGCCCCAGCGGGGGGGCCGGGGAGCTGTTTTTT,CASSPSGGAGELFF
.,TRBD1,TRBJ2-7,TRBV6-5,TGTGCCAGCAGTTACCGCGGGACAGGGATTACCTACGAGCAGTACTTC,CASSYRGTGITYEQYF
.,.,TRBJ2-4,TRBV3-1,TGTGCCAGCAGCTTGCGGACAGCTTTAGCCAAAAACATTCAGTACTTC,CASSLRTALAKNIQYF
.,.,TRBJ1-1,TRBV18,TGTGCCAGCTCTTTGGACAGAGGAGCTTTCTTT,CASSLDRGAFF
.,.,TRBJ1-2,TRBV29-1,TGCAGCGTTGTGGGCACTAACTATGGCTACACCTTC,CSVVGTNYGYTF
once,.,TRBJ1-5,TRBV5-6,TGTGCCAGCAGCCCAGCGGGCCCGGGGGATCAGCCCCAGCATTTT,CASSPAGPGDQPQHF
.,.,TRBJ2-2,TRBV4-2,TGTGCCAGCAGCCTGGACGTAAGGATAAACACCGGGGAGCTGTTTTTT,CASSLDVRINTGELFF
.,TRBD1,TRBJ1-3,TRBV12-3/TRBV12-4,TGTGCCAGCAGTTTCAGGACAGGGGTTGGAAACACCATATATTTT,CASSFRTGVGNTIYF
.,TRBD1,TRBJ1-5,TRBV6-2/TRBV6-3,TGTGCCAGCAGTTACTCGTCGGACAGGGTCCTTAGGGATCAGCCCCAGCATTTT,CASSYSSDRVLRDQPQHF
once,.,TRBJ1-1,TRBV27,TGTGCCAGCAGCCTTGGGAGGGCCATGAACACTGAAGCTTTCTTT,CASSLGRAMNTEAFF
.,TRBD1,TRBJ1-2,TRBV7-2,TGTGCCAGCAGTATAGGACAGGGGAACTATGGCTACACCTTC,CASSIGQGNYGYTF
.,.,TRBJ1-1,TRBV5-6,TGTGCCAGCAGCGGAGGGTCGACAGGTGTGAACACTGAAGCTTTCTTT,CASSGGSTGVNTEAFF
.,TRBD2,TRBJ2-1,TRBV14,TGTGCCAGCAGCCAAGCCGGGGGGAGCTCCTACAATGAGCAGTTCTTC,CASSQAGGSSYNEQFF
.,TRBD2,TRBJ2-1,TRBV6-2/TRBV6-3,TGTGCCAGCAGTTACTCTCTGAGCGGGAATTACAATGAGCAGTTCTTC,CASSYSLSGNYNEQFF
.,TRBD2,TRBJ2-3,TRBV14,TGTGCCAGCAGCCCGAGACTAGCGGGGGCGACAGATACGCAGTATTTT,CASSPRLAGATDTQYF
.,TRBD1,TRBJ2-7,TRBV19,TGTGCCAGTAGTATCACAGGGGATCACGAGCAGTACTTC,CASSITGDHEQYF
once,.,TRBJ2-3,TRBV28,TGTGCCAGCAGTGCCCAGGATGCTCATCATACGCAGTATTTT,CASSAQDAHHTQYF
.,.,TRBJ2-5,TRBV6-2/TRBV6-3,TGTGCCAGCAGTGCCCCCGGGGGCCTGAGAGAGACCCAGTACTTC,CASSAPGGLRETQYF